A single sample gave rise to the 22 T cell receptor beta chains below, sequenced in a study of molecular identifiers for immune sequencing clone quantification. A single record per CDR3 protein comes from TCRdb applying MiXCR to the PCR reads. The table includes more than 250,000 distinct CDR3 sequences, 20% to 25% detected once. What was sequenced was naive CD8+ T cells from blood, with Jurkat cell RNA spiked in. As to subset: FACS-sorted CD8+CD4-CCR7+CD45RA+ naive T cells. The receptors here all came from a human donor in good health. Some libraries in this study had Jurkat cell RNA spiked in.

This clonotype was picked up many times. V and J are TRBV5-1 and TRBJ2-7, with D uncertain. CDR3 length: 13 residues. V lost 1 base, J lost 4 bases, and 9 bases lay in between. Germline CDR1 reads SGHRS; CDR2 reads YFSETQ. CDR3 sequence (DNA): TGCGCCAGCAGCTTGACTGGGGATTACGAGCAGTACTTC. Translation: CASSLTGDYEQYF.

The chain employs TRBV7-9 and TRBJ1-1, with D unresolved. The germline V gene has CDR1 SEHNR and CDR2 FQNEAQ (reference sequence). Trimming left V 5 bases short and J 4 bases short, with 5 bases between. The CDR3 contains 11 residues. The CDR3 bases are TGTGCCAGCAGCAGGAGCACTGAAGCTTTCTTT. It specifies CASSRSTEAFF. The full variable domain, its missing parts supplied by reference TRBV7-9 and TRBJ1-1, is DTGVSQNPRHKITKRGQNVTFRCDPISEHNRLYWYRQTLGQGPEFLTYFQNEAQLEKSRLLSDRFSAERPKGSFSTLEIQRTEQGDSAMYLCASSRSTEAFFGQGTRLTVV.

At least ten counts were recorded for this clonotype. The genes are TRBV12-3 or TRBV12-4 and TRBJ2-3; 7 bases are shared with TRBD2. The CDR3 is 14 amino acids. V trimming: 9 bases; J trimming: 4 bases; junction bases outside the gene matches: 10. Here the CDR3 reads CASNPGGGADTQYF. CDR3 nucleotides: TGTGCCAGTAACCCGGGAGGCGGAGCAGATACGCAGTATTTT.

In its sample, this clonotype was seen many times. This rearrangement joins TRBV4-3 to TRBJ2-7; 7 bases match TRBD2. Germline CDR1 LGHNA, CDR2 YSLEER. The CDR3 extends over 12 amino acids. J lost 11 bases, V lost 1 base, and 5 bases had no gene match. The CDR3: CASSQVGGVKYF. CDR3 sequence (DNA): TGCGCCAGCAGCCAAGTTGGGGGGGTTAAGTACTTC.

This clonotype was seen repeatedly, ten times or more. In DNA form, the CDR3 reads TGCAGCGTTGATTGGACAGGGTCCACTGAAGCTTTCTTT. It yields the protein CSVDWTGSTEAFF. This rearrangement joins TRBV29-1 to TRBJ1-1; TRBD1 aligns across 8 bases. The germline CDR1 and CDR2 sequences are SQVTM and ANQGSEA. This CDR3 spans 13 amino acids. V trimming: 3 bases; J trimming: 4 bases; junction bases outside the gene matches: 4.

This clonotype was detected ten times or more. The chain couples TRBV6-6 to TRBJ1-1; TRBD1 matches 10 bases. Germline CDR1 and CDR2: MNHNY and SVGAGI (reference sequence). There are 15 residues in the CDR3. V lost 5 bases to trimming and J lost 3 bases; unmatched junction nucleotides: 6. The CDR3 reads CASSLTGTGDTEAFF. CDR3 DNA: TGTGCCAGCAGTCTTACCGGGACAGGGGACACTGAAGCTTTCTTT.

In the case of this clonotype: Mismatch with germline at one junction end may stem from a read error. The V and J genes are TRBV6-2 or TRBV6-3 and TRBJ2-2; tentatively, D is TRBD2 (5 bases). Germline V gene data show CDR1 as MNHEY and CDR2 as SVGEGT. This CDR3 comprises 12 residues. The CDR3 DNA reads as TGTGCCAGCGGGCACGACACCGGGAAGCTGTTTTTT. This codes for CASGHDTGKLFF.

About this clonotype itself: A much more abundant neighbour one base away suggests this may be a read error. The rearrangement links TRBV12-3 or TRBV12-4 to TRBJ2-7; 9 nucleotides agree with TRBD1. The CDR3 totals 15 residues. V was clipped by 3 bases and J by 3 bases; unmatched bases: 6. The DNA for the CDR3 is TGTGCCAGCAGTTTTTCGGGACAGGGCCTCTACGAGCAGTACTTC. It encodes CASSFSGQGLYEQYF.

The rearrangement uses TRBV12-3 or TRBV12-4 and TRBJ2-7; D not resolved. The CDR3 runs to 15 residues. V was cut by 6 bases and J by 2 bases, with 17 bases left in between. This CDR3 reads CASSSSMGLPYEQYF. The CDR3 DNA reads as TGTGCCAGCAGCTCCTCAATGGGGTTACCCTACGAGCAGTACTTC.

Concerning this clonotype: A much larger clonotype is one base distant, so this may be a read error. The chain uses TRBV5-3 and TRBJ2-3, with D possibly being TRBD2 (6 bases). TRBV5-3 is flagged as an ORF with uncertain function. The CDR3 contains 14 residues. This CDR3 is CASSLGRGKDTQYF. CDR3 sequence (DNA): TGTGCCAGCAGCTTGGGACGGGGGAAAGATACGCAGTATTTT.

Regarding this clonotype: This clone may be a read error of a much larger clone one base away. This rearrangement joins TRBV27 to TRBJ2-5; D is possibly TRBD2 (5 bases). Germline CDR1 MNHEY, CDR2 SMNVEV (reference sequence). The CDR3 runs 16 residues. The CDR3 loop reads CANSLSASTYQETQYF. CDR3 nucleotides: TGTGCCAACAGTTTATCGGCTAGCACGTACCAAGAGACCCAGTACTTC.

The table lists this clonotype with many counts. This sequence joins TRBV20-1 and TRBJ1-1; D not certain. The CDR3 runs to 14 residues. Germline V gene sequence: CDR1 DFQATT, CDR2 SNEGSKA (reference sequence). V was shortened by 6 bases and J by 1 base, with 15 bases between the two germline ends. CDR3 sequence reads: CSALPPTGNTEAFF. For the CDR3, the DNA is TGCAGTGCGTTGCCCCCGACGGGGAACACTGAAGCTTTCTTT.

This clonotype was picked up many times. Here the CDR3 DNA reads TGTGCCAGCAGCATCAGAGAAATCTACGAGCAGTACTTC. Protein: CASSIREIYEQYF. The genes are TRBV21-1 and TRBJ2-7. TRBV21-1 is described as a pseudogene. This CDR3 is 13 amino acids long.

The rearrangement joins TRBV7-9 to TRBJ2-7; a possible D gene is TRBD2 (5 bases). Trimming stripped 3 bases from V and 1 base from J, with 13 bases between. There are 15 residues in the CDR3. Germline V gene lookup returns CDR1 SEHNR and CDR2 FQNEAQ (reference sequence). The CDR3 loop is CASSFRAGESYEQYF. The CDR3 bases are TGTGCCAGCAGCTTCCGCGCCGGGGAATCCTACGAGCAGTACTTC.

V is TRBV20-1 and J is TRBJ2-3; D possibly corresponds to TRBD2 (6 bases). This CDR3 has 13 residues. V dropped 8 bases and J dropped 4 bases, with 16 bases sitting between them. CDR1 and CDR2 (germline): DFQATT, SNEGSKA (reference sequence). The CDR3 DNA reads TGCAGTTCTACCAGACTAGTCGCAGATACGCAGTATTTT. Its protein product is CSSTRLVADTQYF.

This clonotype has ten or more counts. The rearrangement uses TRBV13 and TRBJ1-5; TRBD1 aligns across 8 bases. With V trimmed by 3 bases and J by 6 bases, 7 bases remained unmatched. The CDR3 has 15 residues. Germline CDR1 is PRHDT and CDR2 is FYEKMQ (reference sequence). DNA for the CDR3: TGTGCCAGCAGCTTGACAGGGGAGGAGGGTCAGCCCCAGCATTTT. Its protein is CASSLTGEEGQPQHF.

This clonotype was observed at least ten times. The V and J genes are TRBV4-3 and TRBJ2-5; no clear D. Looked up from germline, CDR1 is LGHNA and CDR2 is YSLEER. The length of the CDR3 is 15 residues. Trimming stripped 0 bases from V and 3 bases from J, with 11 bases between. CDR3 bases: TGCGCCAGCAGCCAAGATACCGAATGGGAAGAGACCCAGTACTTC. Its translation is CASSQDTEWEETQYF.

This clonotype was observed many times. This chain uses TRBV20-1 with TRBJ2-7, with D perhaps matching TRBD1 (5 bases). In germline, CDR1 is DFQATT, CDR2 SNEGSKA (reference sequence). The CDR3 consists of 13 residues. Trimming removed 3 bases from V and 0 bases from J, with 9 bases in between. This CDR3 is CSASQGSSYEQYF. CDR3 nucleotide sequence: TGCAGTGCTAGTCAGGGAAGCTCCTACGAGCAGTACTTC.

The chain uses TRBV12-3 or TRBV12-4 and TRBJ1-5; D gene unclear. The germline V and J ends were trimmed by 6 bases and 3 bases, with 12 bases remaining between them. There are 14 residues in the CDR3. Written as DNA, the CDR3 is TGTGCCAGCAGCGTCGAAGGGAACAATCAGCCCCAGCATTTT. Encoded protein: CASSVEGNNQPQHF.

This clonotype was recorded at least ten times. J is TRBJ1-1 and V is TRBV2, with TRBD1 matching 7 bases. Germline V gives CDR1 SNHLY, CDR2 FYNNEI. The CDR3 loop spans 12 amino acids. V lost 4 bases and J lost 11; bases outside the gene matches: 7. The CDR3 loop is CASSGLGGAAFF. CDR3 nucleotides: TGTGCCAGCAGTGGGCTAGGGGGCGCGGCTTTCTTT.

This clonotype was detected many times. V usage is TRBV2 and J usage is TRBJ1-1; a possible D gene is TRBD1 (6 bases). The CDR3 sequence is 15 residues long. Germline V gives CDR1 SNHLY, CDR2 FYNNEI. The germline V and J ends were trimmed by 2 bases and 1 base, with 11 bases remaining between them. This CDR3 is CASSESTGPNTEAFF. DNA for the CDR3: TGTGCCAGCAGTGAATCGACAGGCCCGAACACTGAAGCTTTCTTT.

The chain joins TRBV5-6 to TRBJ1-4; D gene uncertain. Deletions cut 3 bases from V and 5 bases from J, with 14 bases between. The CDR3 extends over 15 amino acids. CDR1 is SGHDT and CDR2 is YYEEEE in the germline V gene. CDR3 amino acids: CASSSIGEKNEKLFF. The CDR3 bases are TGTGCCAGCAGCTCTATCGGGGAAAAAAATGAAAAACTGTTTTTT. The whole variable domain, filled in from reference TRBV5-6 and TRBJ1-4, reads DAGVTQSPTHLIKTRGQQVTLRCSPKSGHDTVSWYQQALGQGPQFIFQYYEEEERQRGNFPDRFSGHQFPNYSSELNVNALLLGDSALYLCASSSIGEKNEKLFFGSGTQLSVL.